This T cell receptor beta chain comes out of a study of blood T cell repertoires in COVID-19. In the study overall: PBMCs, B-cell-depleted T cells, or T cells were the source of the cDNA or gDNA that made up the material.

Germline V gives CDR1 SNHLY, CDR2 FYNNEI. V dropped 6 bases and J dropped 1; count of bases not matched to a gene: 3. The CDR3 length is 15 residues. This clone was observed a single time. Produced via immunoSEQ multiplex PCR; TCRdb's table is partial and in-frame only. The table includes 200,000 to 250,000 clones, around 85% detected once. Across roughly 25 US areas, participants ranged in age from about 18 to 90 years. Sequenced input: PBMCs or T cells enriched from blood (not recorded which). The receptor's source is a woman aged 40 to 50 with acute COVID-19. The chain links TRBV2 to TRBJ2-2, with 9 bases fitting TRBD2. CDR3 sequence: CASSPTSGNTGELFF. DNA of the CDR3: TGTGCCAGCAGCCCGACTAGCGGGAACACCGGGGAGCTGTTTTTT.